Listed here are 30 T cell receptor beta chains from one sample, sequenced in a study of human T cells and chemical hapten exposure. TCRdb ran MiXCR on the RACE reads and lists one entry per CDR3 protein. The data show 110,000 or so distinct CDR3 sequences, with less than 45% seen just once and less than 3% held by the top ten. This sample's time point: patch test 3, about 24 weeks after DPC sensitization. The sample's treatment: therapeutic diphenylcyclopropenone sensitization with weekly scalp DPC. Sequenced here: whole blood, sampled in connection with sensitization to the hapten diphenylcyclopropenone (DPC). These receptors came from a man aged 40-49 years with alopecia areata. Some clones in this sample may be carry-over from other donors' samples.

V gene TRBV3-2 combines with J gene TRBJ2-1; the listed D gene, TRBD1, was not tested against the DNA. TRBV3-2 is a known pseudogene. This CDR3 spans 16 amino acids. CDR3 bases: TGTGCCAGCAGCCAAGCCCGGGGCGTAACCTACAATGAGCAGTTCTTC. It translates to CASSQARGVTYNEQFF.

J is TRBJ2-7 and V is TRBV5-1; the D is unclear. Trimming left V 0 bases short and J 7 bases short, with 8 bases between. CDR3 length equals 12 residues. From germline, CDR1 is SGHRS and CDR2 YFSETQ. CDR3 region: CASSLAHGEQYF. The CDR3 coding sequence is TGCGCCAGCAGCTTGGCCCACGGGGAGCAGTACTTC. The variable domain in full, with the rest retrieved from reference TRBV5-1 and TRBJ2-7, is KAGVTQTPRYLIKTRGQQVTLSCSPISGHRSVSWYQQTPGQGLQFLFEYFSETQRNKGNFPGRFSGRQFSNSRSEMNVSTLELGDSALYLCASSLAHGEQYFGPGTRLTVT.

This clonotype was picked up a small number of times. The chain couples TRBV12-3 or TRBV12-4 to TRBJ1-6, with a tentative D call TRBD1 (6 bases). CDR3 size: 15 residues. The germline V and J ends were trimmed by 2 bases and 3 bases, with 8 bases remaining between them. The CDR3 region has the DNA TGTGCCAGCAGTTTAAGGGGGAACTATAATTCACCCCTCCACTTT. Translation: CASSLRGNYNSPLHF.

The rearrangement joins TRBV12-3 or TRBV12-4 to TRBJ2-1; D uncertain. V dropped 5 bases and J dropped 9 bases, with 8 bases sitting between them. CDR3 length: 11 residues. The CDR3 DNA reads as TGTGCCAGCAGTCGTCTTGGTGAGCAGTTCTTC. It codes for CASSRLGEQFF.

This clonotype was counted a single time. The chain recombines TRBV28 with TRBJ2-5; the D gene is possibly TRBD1 (6 bases). There are 16 residues in the CDR3. Germline CDR1 and CDR2: MDHEN and SYDVKM. Trimming shortened V by 1 base and J by 2 bases, and 14 bases separated the two germline ends. The CDR3 spells CASSLSPDDRQETQYF. DNA of the CDR3: TGTGCCAGCAGTTTATCCCCCGACGACAGGCAAGAGACCCAGTACTTC.

The rearrangement joins TRBV5-1 to TRBJ2-2; D is possibly TRBD2 (5 bases). V lost 4 bases to trimming and J lost 1 base, with 8 bases between them. This CDR3 contains 14 residues. Looked up from germline, CDR1 is SGHRS and CDR2 is YFSETQ. CDR3 loop: CASSPSGNTGELFF. The CDR3 nucleotides read TGCGCCAGCAGCCCAAGCGGGAACACCGGGGAGCTGTTTTTT. The whole variable domain, remainder taken from reference TRBV5-1 and TRBJ2-2, is KAGVTQTPRYLIKTRGQQVTLSCSPISGHRSVSWYQQTPGQGLQFLFEYFSETQRNKGNFPGRFSGRQFSNSRSEMNVSTLELGDSALYLCASSPSGNTGELFFGEGSRLTVL.

The J gene is TRBJ2-2, the V gene TRBV12-3 or TRBV12-4; a weak D match, TRBD2 (6 bases). CDR3 length: 15 amino acids. V lost 6 bases, J lost 1 base, and 12 bases lay in between. CDR3 sequence (DNA): TGTGCCAGCAGATTCGGGACTCAGAACACCGGGGAGCTGTTTTTT. This encodes CASRFGTQNTGELFF.

V gene TRBV28 combines with J gene TRBJ2-7; D gene ambiguous. Deletions cut 5 bases from V and 1 base from J, with 6 bases between. The CDR3 has 12 residues. CDR1 and CDR2 (germline): MDHEN, SYDVKM. The CDR3 here is CASSVQSYEQYF. The CDR3 DNA sequence: TGTGCCAGCAGTGTTCAGTCCTACGAGCAGTACTTC.

The gene calls are TRBV28 and TRBJ1-1; D uncertain. The CDR3 is 14 amino acids. V was pared by 6 bases and J by 4 bases, with 15 bases between. CDR1 MDHEN and CDR2 SYDVKM come from the germline V gene. As DNA, the CDR3 is TGTGCCAGCAGCCAATTTGGGCGGGGCACTGAAGCTTTCTTT. Protein sequence: CASSQFGRGTEAFF.

The rearrangement uses TRBV12-3 or TRBV12-4 and TRBJ1-1; D is ambiguous. This CDR3 is 14 amino acids long. V was clipped by 6 bases and J by 7 bases, with 18 bases between them. CDR3 coding DNA: TGTGCCAGCAGGGGTGCCGGCGGTTGGCGTGAAGCTTTCTTT. Protein sequence: CASRGAGGWREAFF.

The V gene is TRBV11-2, the J gene TRBJ1-1; D is perhaps TRBD1 (6 bases). The CDR3 length is 13 residues. CDR1 is SGHAT and CDR2 is FQNNGV in the germline V gene. The V end lost 5 bases, the J end lost 11 bases, and 18 bases lay between the germline ends. The CDR3 sequence: CASSTQGFTRAFF. In nucleotides, the CDR3 is TGTGCCAGCAGCACACAGGGATTTACAAGGGCTTTCTTT.

This clonotype was seen only a few times. V gene TRBV14 combines with J gene TRBJ2-5; D call uncertain. The CDR3 runs to 14 residues. The V end was cut by 1 base, the J end by 4 bases, with 10 bases between. The germline CDR1 and CDR2 sequences are SGHDN and FVKESK. CDR3 bases: TGTGCCAGCAGCCAAGTCGGAATCGGAGAGACCCAGTACTTC. Translated, it gives CASSQVGIGETQYF.

The genes are TRBV5-4 and TRBJ2-7; a possible D gene is TRBD2 (5 bases). CDR1 is SGHNT, CDR2 YYREEE, per germline (reference sequence). With 3 bases removed from V and 3 bases from J, the gap between germline ends came to 19 bases. This CDR3 contains 16 residues. For the CDR3, the DNA is TGTGCCAGCAGCTCAGTCCAAGTAGCCGGAGGCTACGAGCAGTACTTC. This gives the protein CASSSVQVAGGYEQYF.

This chain connects TRBV28 to TRBJ1-6; 11 bases match TRBD1. CDR3 length: 14 amino acids. J lost 7 bases, V lost 10 bases, and 6 bases had no gene match. Germline V gene data show CDR1 as MDHEN and CDR2 as SYDVKM. CDR3 in amino acids: CAIQGTGGNSPLHF. In nucleotides, the CDR3 is TGTGCCATCCAGGGGACAGGGGGGAATTCACCCCTCCACTTT.

In its sample, this clonotype was seen a few times. The J gene is TRBJ2-6, the V gene TRBV6-1, with unresolved D. Trimming shortened V by 5 bases and J by 2 bases, and 7 bases separated the two germline ends. This CDR3 spans 14 amino acids. The germline V gene encodes CDR1 MNHNS and CDR2 SASEGT. CDR3: CASSPGTGANVLTF. The CDR3 coding sequence is TGTGCCAGCAGTCCTGGGACTGGGGCCAACGTCCTGACTTTC.

The chain links TRBV5-1 to TRBJ2-7; 7 bases line up with TRBD2. CDR1 is SGHRS and CDR2 is YFSETQ in the germline V gene. Trimming took 4 bases from V and 3 from J; bases not matched to a gene: 7. The CDR3 length is 14 residues. Written as DNA, the CDR3 is TGCGCCAGCAGCCCCGGGACTACCAACTACGAGCAGTACGTC. Protein: CASSPGTTNYEQYV.

V is TRBV9 and J is TRBJ2-3, with TRBD2 identical over 14 bases. V gave up 0 bases and J gave up 0 bases; unmatched junction bases: 12. Germline loops: CDR1 SGDLS, CDR2 YYNGEE. The CDR3 covers 21 residues. The CDR3 DNA is TGTGCCAGCAGCGTAGGACTAGCGGGAGGGCTTACAACTTCTAGCACAGATACGCAGTATTTT. Amino acids: CASSVGLAGGLTTSSTDTQYF.

This clonotype was detected only a few times. The chain combines TRBV5-1 with TRBJ2-7; 10 bases fit TRBD1. The CDR3 contains 14 residues. Germline V gene data show CDR1 as SGHRS and CDR2 as YFSETQ. With V trimmed by 4 bases and J by 7 bases, 8 bases remained unmatched. CDR3 coding DNA: TGCGCCAGCAGCCCAGGGACAGGGGATGGGGAGCAGTACGTC. Translating it yields CASSPGTGDGEQYV.

This clonotype was detected many times. The chain combines TRBV6-6 with TRBJ1-5; TRBD1 is a possible D gene (5 bases). V gave up 6 bases and J gave up 6 bases, with 15 bases separating them. Germline V gene data show CDR1 as MNHNY and CDR2 as SVGAGI (reference sequence). This CDR3 contains 14 residues. CDR3 loop: CASSKSGLGQPQHF. The CDR3 nucleotides read TGTGCCAGCAGCAAGTCAGGGTTGGGTCAGCCCCAGCATTTT.

This clonotype was recorded a few times. The chain has TRBV20-1 and TRBJ1-3; D is perhaps TRBD1 (5 bases). The V end was cut by 4 bases, the J end by 1 base, with 14 bases between. The length of the CDR3 is 15 residues. Germline V gives CDR1 DFQATT, CDR2 SNEGSKA (reference sequence). The CDR3 DNA reads as TGCAGTGCTACCCCCGGGGCTTTTTCTGGAAACACCATATATTTT. Protein: CSATPGAFSGNTIYF.

This clonotype was detected a few times. The rearrangement links TRBV7-8 to TRBJ1-5, with D uncertain. The CDR3 runs 14 residues. The V and J ends lost 5 bases and 2 bases respectively, with 10 bases between them. Germline CDR1 SGHVS, CDR2 FQNEAQ. The CDR3 DNA is TGTGCCAGCAGCCCCTCTGGGGGCAATCAGCCCCAGCATTTT. It specifies CASSPSGGNQPQHF.

Points on this clonotype: Likely a read error: the CDR3 ends without its conserved phenylalanine or tryptophan. J is TRBJ1-2 and V is TRBV2; D possibly corresponds to TRBD1 (5 bases). From germline, CDR1 is SNHLY and CDR2 FYNNEI. The CDR3 loop spans 14 amino acids. Trimming stripped 4 bases from V and 4 bases from J, with 13 bases between. CDR3 sequence: CASSVMMQGYGYTL. Here the CDR3 DNA reads TGTGCCAGCAGTGTAATGATGCAGGGCTATGGCTACACCCTC.

The chain combines TRBV5-5 with TRBJ1-2; D is undetermined. Germline CDR1 is SGHKS and CDR2 is YYEKEE (reference sequence). This CDR3 is 12 amino acids long. With 2 bases removed from V and 5 bases from J, the gap between germline ends came to 7 bases. CDR3 sequence reads: CASSFVQYGYTF. CDR3 DNA: TGTGCCAGCAGCTTTGTACAATATGGCTACACCTTC.

The genes are TRBV7-2 and TRBJ2-1; 8 bases agree with TRBD1. The CDR3 has 18 amino acids. Germline assignment: CDR1 SGHTA and CDR2 FQGNSA. The trim removed 5 bases at V and 1 base at J, leaving 13 bases unmatched. The CDR3 sequence: CASSIGQGGGKSYNEQFF. CDR3 coding DNA: TGTGCCAGCAGCATAGGACAGGGTGGAGGTAAATCCTACAATGAGCAGTTCTTC.

The V gene is TRBV6-1, the J gene TRBJ2-7, with D hard to call. The CDR3 runs to 13 residues. CDR1 is MNHNS and CDR2 is SASEGT in the germline V gene. V lost 2 bases and J lost 4, with 9 bases in between. CDR3 coding DNA: TGTGCCAGCAGTGAACTTGGCGATTACGAGCAGTACGTC. It specifies CASSELGDYEQYV.

This chain links TRBV28 with TRBJ2-7; 7 positions match TRBD1. CDR1 is MDHEN, CDR2 SYDVKM, per germline. J lost 2 bases, V lost 6 bases, and 1 base had no gene match. This CDR3 comprises 12 residues. CDR3 nucleotides: TGTGCCAGCAGCCAGGGGGCCTACGAGCAGTACGTC. Translated, it gives CASSQGAYEQYV.

The table lists this clonotype with a few counts. The chain couples TRBV9 to TRBJ2-1; TRBD2 might be the D (6 bases). V lost 5 bases and J lost 4, with 16 bases in between. CDR3 length: 15 amino acids. Germline lookup yields CDR1 SGDLS and CDR2 YYNGEE. The CDR3 sequence is CASSAGLRVYNEQFF. Here the CDR3 DNA reads TGTGCCAGCAGTGCGGGACTCAGGGTATACAATGAGCAGTTCTTC.

The rearrangement joins TRBV7-2 to TRBJ2-5; 13 nucleotides align to TRBD2. V shed 7 bases, J shed 4 bases, and the junction held 3 bases outside the gene matches. The V gene's germline CDR1 is SGHTA and CDR2 FQGNSA. The CDR3 extends over 14 amino acids. The CDR3 spells CASTGLAGVETQYF. CDR3 bases: TGTGCCAGCACTGGACTAGCGGGAGTAGAGACCCAGTACTTC. Looking up the rest from reference TRBV7-2 and TRBJ2-5 gives the full variable domain: GAGVSQSPSNKVTEKGKDVELRCDPISGHTALYWYRQSLGQGLEFLIYFQGNSAPDKSGLPSDRFSAERTGGSVSTLTIQRTQQEDSAVYLCASTGLAGVETQYFGPGTRLLVL.

This clonotype occurred a few times. This chain uses TRBV3-1 with TRBJ2-5; D gene uncertain. This CDR3 is built from 13 residues. The ends were cut back, 3 bases at V and 5 bases at J, with 10 bases in the middle. Per germline, CDR1 LGHDT and CDR2 YNNKEL (reference sequence). The chain's CDR3 is CASSHRVLETQYF. The DNA for the CDR3 is TGTGCCAGCAGCCACCGTGTTCTTGAGACCCAGTACTTC.

DNA of the CDR3: TGTGCCAGCAGCCCCGGACAGGGAGGATCATCTGGCTACACCTTC. Its protein product is CASSPGQGGSSGYTF. The chain combines TRBV14 with TRBJ1-2; 8 bases are shared with TRBD1. V lost 4 bases, J lost 7 bases, and 11 bases stayed unmatched. Germline CDR1 and CDR2: SGHDN and FVKESK. The CDR3 has 15 residues.